The clone carrying this T cell receptor beta chain has just a few counts. The entry originates in a study of beta chain features in type 1 diabetes. Sequenced material consisted of expressed TCRB transcripts (all of the isolated RNA was reverse transcribed). Clones were sequenced by immunoSEQ multiplex PCR, and TCRdb holds only the in-frame ones, with some missing. The data show about 150,000 clones, approximately 8.1% seen once. The sequence was collected from a man aged 18 to 29 in good health. The sequenced material came from central memory CD4+ T cells from blood.

The CDR3 sequence: CASSVVSRDRGRPYEQYF. The CDR3 DNA follows: TGTGCCAGCAGCGTAGTCAGCCGAGACAGGGGGAGACCTTACGAGCAGTACTTC. The chain joins TRBV9 to TRBJ2-7; 9 nucleotides line up with TRBD1. J was trimmed by 4 bases and V by 0 bases; bases with no gene match: 14. The CDR3 loop spans 18 amino acids. Germline V lookup: CDR1 SGDLS, CDR2 YYNGEE.